Listed below are T cell receptor beta chains from one sample, sequenced in a study of T cell changes during pregnancy in multiple sclerosis. Libraries were prepared by immunoSEQ multiplex PCR; TCRdb keeps only in-frame clonotypes and omits some of them. The top ten clones hold less than 0.65% of a sample with under 85,000 clones, roughly 94% of them seen once. The source was peripheral blood, collected in the third trimester of pregnancy. These receptors were obtained from a female donor with multiple sclerosis, enrolled in a pregnancy study. Each CDR3 is given with its conserved first and last residue. Fields, in order: clone size, V gene, D gene, J gene, CDR3 DNA, CDR3 protein. D genes are given only for firm matches. Clone size, where shown, is once, few, many, or a class for clones that have expanded.

abundance: NA
v_gene: TRBV9
d_gene: NA
j_gene: TRBJ2-1
CDR3nt: TGTGCCAGCAGCGGGGGGCATGGAAATGAGCAGTTCTTC
CDR3aa: CASSGGHGNEQFF

abundance: NA
v_gene: TRBV5-1
d_gene: TRBD1
j_gene: TRBJ1-4
CDR3nt: TGCGCCAGCAGCTTACAGGGGTTAACTAATGAAAAACTGTTTTTT
CDR3aa: CASSLQGLTNEKLFF

abundance: NA
v_gene: TRBV6-5
d_gene: TRBD1
j_gene: TRBJ1-1
CDR3nt: TGTGCCAGCAGTTCTCGACAGGGGTTGAACACTGAAGCTTTCTTT
CDR3aa: CASSSRQGLNTEAFF

abundance: NA
v_gene: TRBV6-6
d_gene: TRBD1
j_gene: TRBJ2-2
CDR3nt: TGTGCCAGCAGTTACAGGGGACAGGGGAACACCGGGGAGCTGTTTTTT
CDR3aa: CASSYRGQGNTGELFF

abundance: NA
v_gene: TRBV19
d_gene: NA
j_gene: TRBJ1-4
CDR3nt: TGTGCCAGTAGTTACCGGAGGTCTAATGAAAAACTGTTTTTT
CDR3aa: CASSYRRSNEKLFF

abundance: NA
v_gene: TRBV5-6
d_gene: TRBD1
j_gene: TRBJ2-2
CDR3nt: TGTGCCAGCAGCTGGGACAGCGATGACGGGGAGCTGTTTTTT
CDR3aa: CASSWDSDDGELFF

abundance: NA
v_gene: TRBV6-5
d_gene: NA
j_gene: TRBJ2-2
CDR3nt: TGTGCCAGCAGTTACGGAGCCATCTCGAACACCGGGGAGCTGTTTTTT
CDR3aa: CASSYGAISNTGELFF

abundance: once
v_gene: TRBV5-4
d_gene: NA
j_gene: TRBJ2-1
CDR3nt: TGTGCCAGCAGCTTCCGTCCCTACGTGGTGGATGAGCAGTTCTTC
CDR3aa: CASSFRPYVVDEQFF

abundance: NA
v_gene: TRBV11-2
d_gene: NA
j_gene: TRBJ1-2
CDR3nt: TGTGCCAGCAGCCAACAGATCTATGGCTACACCTTC
CDR3aa: CASSQQIYGYTF

abundance: NA
v_gene: TRBV7-9
d_gene: TRBD1
j_gene: TRBJ1-1
CDR3nt: TGTGCCAGCAGCCCGTCGACAGGGGGCTTGAACACTGAAGCTTTCTTT
CDR3aa: CASSPSTGGLNTEAFF

abundance: NA
v_gene: TRBV5-1
d_gene: NA
j_gene: TRBJ2-4
CDR3nt: TGCGCCAGCAGCTTGGACACGGGTTCCGCCAAAAACATTCAGTACTTC
CDR3aa: CASSLDTGSAKNIQYF

abundance: NA
v_gene: TRBV29-1
d_gene: NA
j_gene: TRBJ1-2
CDR3nt: TGCAGCGTAGGACAGAACTATGGCTACACCTTC
CDR3aa: CSVGQNYGYTF

abundance: NA
v_gene: TRBV7-3
d_gene: TRBD1
j_gene: TRBJ2-4
CDR3nt: TGTGCCAGCAGCTTAAGGGGGGACAGGGAAAACATTCAGTACTTC
CDR3aa: CASSLRGDRENIQYF

abundance: NA
v_gene: TRBV15
d_gene: NA
j_gene: TRBJ1-4
CDR3nt: TGTGCCACCAGCATTAGGGGGGGCAATGAAAAACTGTTTTTT
CDR3aa: CATSIRGGNEKLFF

abundance: NA
v_gene: TRBV7-3
d_gene: NA
j_gene: TRBJ2-3
CDR3nt: TGTGCCAGCAGGCGGACAGTTGCAGATACGCAGTATTTT
CDR3aa: CASRRTVADTQYF

abundance: NA
v_gene: TRBV9
d_gene: TRBD1
j_gene: TRBJ2-3
CDR3nt: TGTGCCAGCAGCGCTCAGGGGGCGACAGATACGCAGTATTTT
CDR3aa: CASSAQGATDTQYF

abundance: NA
v_gene: TRBV6-4
d_gene: TRBD2
j_gene: TRBJ2-1
CDR3nt: TGTGCCAGCAGTGTTAAGGCGGGGGGGATCAATGAGCAGTTCTTC
CDR3aa: CASSVKAGGINEQFF

abundance: once
v_gene: TRBV10-3
d_gene: NA
j_gene: TRBJ2-1
CDR3nt: TGTGCCATCAGCGAACTAGTCGCTGGGGTTGAGCAGTTCTTC
CDR3aa: CAISELVAGVEQFF

abundance: few
v_gene: TRBV6-1
d_gene: NA
j_gene: TRBJ1-2
CDR3nt: TGTGCCAGCAATTCCGGGGAAGCTAACTATGGCTACACCTTC
CDR3aa: CASNSGEANYGYTF

abundance: NA
v_gene: TRBV7-6
d_gene: NA
j_gene: TRBJ2-3
CDR3nt: TGTGCCAGCAGCTTGGGCGCAGCTGTGGCAGATACGCAGTATTTT
CDR3aa: CASSLGAAVADTQYF

abundance: NA
v_gene: TRBV15
d_gene: NA
j_gene: TRBJ2-1
CDR3nt: TGTGCCACTTGGGACAGTTTTTTTCGGGGGGGCCAGAATGAGCAGTTCTTC
CDR3aa: CATWDSFFRGGQNEQFF

abundance: NA
v_gene: TRBV15
d_gene: NA
j_gene: TRBJ1-2
CDR3nt: TGTGCCACCAGCAGAGTTGGGGCGACACGAATCTATGGCTACACCTTC
CDR3aa: CATSRVGATRIYGYTF

abundance: NA
v_gene: TRBV30
d_gene: TRBD2
j_gene: TRBJ2-3
CDR3nt: TGTGCCTGGGTAGCGGGGGCGCAGTATTTT
CDR3aa: CAWVAGAQYF

abundance: NA
v_gene: TRBV19
d_gene: TRBD2
j_gene: TRBJ2-3
CDR3nt: TGTGCCAGTAGTATAGGACTAGCTACCACAGATACGCAGTATTTT
CDR3aa: CASSIGLATTDTQYF

abundance: NA
v_gene: TRBV9
d_gene: TRBD1
j_gene: TRBJ2-1
CDR3nt: TGTGCCAGCAGCCCGACGCCAGGGGGCTATCGCAATGAGCAGTTCTTC
CDR3aa: CASSPTPGGYRNEQFF

abundance: NA
v_gene: TRBV29-1
d_gene: NA
j_gene: TRBJ2-1
CDR3nt: TGCAGCGACCAACCCCTCGGGGGCTCCTACAATGAGCAGTTCTTC
CDR3aa: CSDQPLGGSYNEQFF

abundance: NA
v_gene: TRBV6-5
d_gene: TRBD2
j_gene: TRBJ2-2
CDR3nt: TGTGCCAGCAGTTATAGTGGGGGGGCCGGGGAGCTGTTTTTT
CDR3aa: CASSYSGGAGELFF

abundance: NA
v_gene: TRBV30
d_gene: NA
j_gene: TRBJ1-2
CDR3nt: TGTGCCTTGGGCGAGGGCTTCTATGGCTACACCTTC
CDR3aa: CALGEGFYGYTF

abundance: NA
v_gene: TRBV11-2
d_gene: NA
j_gene: TRBJ2-1
CDR3nt: TGTGCCAGCAGCCTCACCGGACAGAGGTTTGGGCAGTTCTTC
CDR3aa: CASSLTGQRFGQFF

abundance: NA
v_gene: TRBV5-1
d_gene: NA
j_gene: TRBJ1-3
CDR3nt: TGCGCCAGCAGCTTGGAAGATTCCGGGACACATGGAAACACCATATATTTT
CDR3aa: CASSLEDSGTHGNTIYF

abundance: NA
v_gene: TRBV19
d_gene: TRBD1
j_gene: TRBJ1-2
CDR3nt: TGTGCCACTAGACAGGGGGCTACTGGCTACACCTTC
CDR3aa: CATRQGATGYTF

abundance: NA
v_gene: TRBV6-1
d_gene: NA
j_gene: TRBJ1-6
CDR3nt: TGTGCCAGCAGTGAATATCAGGGTGGAGGGTATAATTCACCCCTCCACTTT
CDR3aa: CASSEYQGGGYNSPLHF

abundance: NA
v_gene: TRBV5-6
d_gene: NA
j_gene: TRBJ1-5
CDR3nt: TGTGCCAGCAGCTTGGCGACATATAGCAATCAGCCCCAGCATTTT
CDR3aa: CASSLATYSNQPQHF

abundance: NA
v_gene: TRBV29-1
d_gene: TRBD1
j_gene: TRBJ1-1
CDR3nt: TGCAGCGGCAAGACAGGGGGGACGGCTGAAGCTTTCTTT
CDR3aa: CSGKTGGTAEAFF

abundance: NA
v_gene: TRBV2
d_gene: TRBD1
j_gene: TRBJ1-1
CDR3nt: TGTGCCAGCAGTCGTCACTCGCCGGGACAGGGTTCTGAAGCTTTCTTT
CDR3aa: CASSRHSPGQGSEAFF

abundance: once
v_gene: TRBV15
d_gene: NA
j_gene: TRBJ2-2
CDR3nt: TGTGCCACCAGCAGAGGACTGCCCACCGGGGAGCTGTTTTTT
CDR3aa: CATSRGLPTGELFF

abundance: once
v_gene: TRBV6-4
d_gene: TRBD1
j_gene: TRBJ2-3
CDR3nt: TGTGCCAGCAGCCCGGACAGGGAGACAGATACGCAGTATTTT
CDR3aa: CASSPDRETDTQYF